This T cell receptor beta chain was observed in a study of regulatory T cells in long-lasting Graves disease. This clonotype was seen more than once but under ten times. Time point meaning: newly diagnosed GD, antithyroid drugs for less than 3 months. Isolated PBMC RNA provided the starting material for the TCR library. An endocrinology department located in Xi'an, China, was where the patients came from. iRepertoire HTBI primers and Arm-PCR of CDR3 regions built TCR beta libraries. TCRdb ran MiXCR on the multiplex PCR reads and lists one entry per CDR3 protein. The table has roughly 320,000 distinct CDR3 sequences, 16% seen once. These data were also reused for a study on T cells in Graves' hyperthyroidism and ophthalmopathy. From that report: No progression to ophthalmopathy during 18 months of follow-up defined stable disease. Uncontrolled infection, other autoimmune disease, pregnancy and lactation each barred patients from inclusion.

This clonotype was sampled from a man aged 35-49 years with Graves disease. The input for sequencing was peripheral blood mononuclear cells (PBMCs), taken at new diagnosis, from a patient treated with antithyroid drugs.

The CDR3 nucleotides are TGCGCCAGCAGCCAAGAGATGGAGGGAGCGCCCCAGCATTTT. Its translation is CASSQEMEGAPQHF. V is TRBV4-1 and J is TRBJ1-5; no clear D gene. This CDR3 has 14 amino acids. Between the trimmed V and J ends, which lost 0 bases and 9 bases, there was a span of 12 bases. Germline assignment: CDR1 MGHRA and CDR2 YSYEKL.